This T cell receptor (beta chain) was sequenced during a study of a mutant IDH1 vaccine in newly diagnosed glioma. TCRdb's table, derived via immunoSEQ multiplex PCR, lists solely in-frame clones and lacks some. The sample holds 45,000 to 65,000 clones, more than 85% seen once. On this clone itself: The antigen is undetermined.

As for time point: week 11, during vaccination. In every dose of vaccine, 300 ug of mutant IDH1 20-mer peptide was given alongside topical imiquimod. The CDR3 consists of 12 residues. CDR1 is SGDLS and CDR2 is YYNGEE in the germline V gene. Deletions cut 3 bases from V and 3 bases from J, with 5 bases between. The clonotype was recovered from a man aged 50-60 years with glioma. The sample here was PBMCs, taken from a glioma patient whose treatment included an IDH1 peptide vaccine. The chain combines TRBV9 with TRBJ2-3; D is ambiguous. The CDR3 loop is CASSGPTDTQYF. The CDR3 nucleotides read TGTGCCAGCAGCGGGCCAACAGATACGCAGTATTTT.